This TCR beta chain was documented in a study of T-cell reconstitution after alpha-beta-depleted transplantation in children. This clonotype occurred a few times. Its cognate antigen is unknown. This CDR3 spans 18 amino acids. V lost 2 bases to trimming and J lost 7 bases; unmatched junction nucleotides: 11. Germline CDR1 WNHNN, CDR2 SYGVQD (reference sequence). Study-level results: Certain patients had high TCRbeta diversity at day 60, and it came from recipient T cells and thymic progenitors that survived. Among T cells one year after transplant, newly produced cells accounted for most counts and diversity. As was reported, about two months after transplant, alpha-beta T cells came from several hundred expanded graft clones.

A library of TCRbeta sequences, prepared with unique molecular identifiers, was generated. TCRdb reanalysed the PCR reads using MiXCR and keeps one entry per CDR3 protein. The sample lists about 640,000 distinct CDR3 sequences, 13% occurring once. The sequence was obtained from a male patient younger than 18 who had a stem cell transplant for acute myeloid leukemia, so the T cells may come from the graft donor. The material was PBMCs, mostly from graft donor cells, obtained 360 days after TCRalphabeta/CD19-depleted stem cell transplant. The chain joins TRBV10-1 to TRBJ2-2, with 12 nucleotides matching TRBD1. The CDR3 DNA is TGCGCCAGCAGTGAGAGATTACCGGGGACAGGGGGCATCGGGGAGCTGTTTTTT. As protein: CASSERLPGTGGIGELFF.